Sequencing of this TCR beta chain was carried out in a study of blood T cell repertoires in COVID-19. For the study at large: In each case, the material was cDNA or gDNA derived from T cells, B-cell-depleted T cells, or PBMCs.

The repertoire was sequenced with immunoSEQ multiplex PCR; TCRdb's copy has only in-frame clones and lacks some. The sample consists of approximately 180,000 clones, 70% to 90% of them appearing once. The germline V gene has CDR1 MDHEN and CDR2 SYDVKM. There are 17 residues in the CDR3. Unmatched junction bases numbered 12, after V lost 7 bases and J lost 7 bases. This TCR came from a person aged 70 to 80 with COVID-19, enrolled during active disease. This chain connects TRBV28 to TRBJ2-1; 14 bases are shared with TRBD2. The material sequenced was peripheral blood. The CDR3 region has the DNA TGTGCCAGCAAGGAGACTAGCGGGAGGGTGGATGGTAATGAGCAGTTCTTC. This translates into CASKETSGRVDGNEQFF.